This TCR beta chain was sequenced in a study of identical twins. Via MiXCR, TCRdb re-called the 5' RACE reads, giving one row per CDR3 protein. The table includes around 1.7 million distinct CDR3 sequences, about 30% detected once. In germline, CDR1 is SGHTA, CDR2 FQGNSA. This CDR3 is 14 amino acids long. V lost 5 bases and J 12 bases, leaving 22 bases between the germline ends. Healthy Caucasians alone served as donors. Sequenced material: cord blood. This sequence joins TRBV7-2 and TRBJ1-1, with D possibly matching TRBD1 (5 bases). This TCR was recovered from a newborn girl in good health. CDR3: CASSPLAWDAISFF. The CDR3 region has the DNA TGTGCCAGCAGCCCCTTGGCATGGGACGCGATTTCTTTCTTT.